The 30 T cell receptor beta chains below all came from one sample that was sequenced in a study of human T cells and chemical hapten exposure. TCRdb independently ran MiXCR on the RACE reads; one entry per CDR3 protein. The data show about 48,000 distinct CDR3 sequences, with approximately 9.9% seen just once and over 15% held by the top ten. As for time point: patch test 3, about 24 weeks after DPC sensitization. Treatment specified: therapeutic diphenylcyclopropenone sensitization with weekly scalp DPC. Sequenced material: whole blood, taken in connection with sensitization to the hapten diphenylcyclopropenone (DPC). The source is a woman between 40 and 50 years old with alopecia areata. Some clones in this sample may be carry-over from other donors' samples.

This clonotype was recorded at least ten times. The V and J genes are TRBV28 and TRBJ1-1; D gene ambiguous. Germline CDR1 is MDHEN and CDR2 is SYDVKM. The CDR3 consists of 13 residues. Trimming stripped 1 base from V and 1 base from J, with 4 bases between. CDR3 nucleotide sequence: TGTGCCAGCAGTTTATTACCGAACACTGAAGCTTTCTTT. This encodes CASSLLPNTEAFF. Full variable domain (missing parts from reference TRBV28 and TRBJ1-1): DVKVTQSSRYLVKRTGEKVFLECVQDMDHENMFWYRQDPGLGLRLIYFSYDVKMKEKGDIPEGYSVSREKKERFSLILESASTNQTSMYLCASSLLPNTEAFFGQGTRLTVV.

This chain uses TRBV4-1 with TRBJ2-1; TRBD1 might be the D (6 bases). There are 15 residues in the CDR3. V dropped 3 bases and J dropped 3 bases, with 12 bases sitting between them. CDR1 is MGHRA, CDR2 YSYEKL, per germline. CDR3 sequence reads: CASSHTLDSYNEQFF. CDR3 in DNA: TGCGCCAGCAGCCACACGCTGGACAGCTACAATGAGCAGTTCTTC.

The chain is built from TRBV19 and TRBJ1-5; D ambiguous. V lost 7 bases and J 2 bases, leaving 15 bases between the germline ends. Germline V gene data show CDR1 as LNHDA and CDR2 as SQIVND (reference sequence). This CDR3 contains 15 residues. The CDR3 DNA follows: TGTGCCAGTACCAGACAAGATAAAGGCAATCAGCCCCAGCATTTT. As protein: CASTRQDKGNQPQHF.

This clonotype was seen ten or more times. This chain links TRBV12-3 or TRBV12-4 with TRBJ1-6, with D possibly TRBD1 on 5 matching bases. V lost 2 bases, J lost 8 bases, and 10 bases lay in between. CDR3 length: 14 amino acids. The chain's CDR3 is CASSLRGLYSPLHF. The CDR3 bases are TGTGCCAGCAGTTTAAGGGGCCTTTATTCACCCCTCCACTTT.

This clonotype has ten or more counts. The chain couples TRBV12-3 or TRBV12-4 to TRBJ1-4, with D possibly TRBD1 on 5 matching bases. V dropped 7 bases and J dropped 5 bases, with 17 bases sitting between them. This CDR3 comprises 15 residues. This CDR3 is CASTTRGQVNEKLFF. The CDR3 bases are TGTGCCAGCACCACGAGGGGCCAGGTCAATGAAAAACTGTTTTTT.

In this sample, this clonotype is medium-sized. The chain's CDR3 is CASSDTDTQYF. For the CDR3, the DNA is TGCGCCAGCAGCGACACAGATACGCAGTATTTT. The chain recombines TRBV5-1 with TRBJ2-3; D remains unclear. V lost 4 bases and J 2 bases, leaving 2 bases between the germline ends. Per germline, CDR1 SGHRS and CDR2 YFSETQ. The CDR3 runs to 11 residues.

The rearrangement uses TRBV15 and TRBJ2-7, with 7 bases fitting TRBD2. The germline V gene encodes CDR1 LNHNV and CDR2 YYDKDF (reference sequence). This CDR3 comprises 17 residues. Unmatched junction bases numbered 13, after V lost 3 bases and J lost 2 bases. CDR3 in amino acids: CATSRSGGGTGTYEQYF. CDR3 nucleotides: TGTGCCACCAGCAGGTCTGGGGGGGGAACGGGGACCTACGAGCAGTACTTC.

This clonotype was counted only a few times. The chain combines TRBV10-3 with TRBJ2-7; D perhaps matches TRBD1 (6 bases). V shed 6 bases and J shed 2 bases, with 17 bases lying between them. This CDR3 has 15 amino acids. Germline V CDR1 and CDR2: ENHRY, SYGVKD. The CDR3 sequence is CAIRHQLSGAYEQYF. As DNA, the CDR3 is TGTGCCATCAGACACCAACTTTCAGGGGCCTACGAGCAGTACTTC.

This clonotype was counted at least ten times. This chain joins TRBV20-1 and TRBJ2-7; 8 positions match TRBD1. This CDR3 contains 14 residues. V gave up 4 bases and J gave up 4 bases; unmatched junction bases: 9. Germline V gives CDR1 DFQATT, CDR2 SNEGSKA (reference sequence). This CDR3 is CSATGTGISYEQYF. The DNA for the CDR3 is TGCAGTGCTACCGGGACAGGTATTTCGTACGAGCAGTACTTC.

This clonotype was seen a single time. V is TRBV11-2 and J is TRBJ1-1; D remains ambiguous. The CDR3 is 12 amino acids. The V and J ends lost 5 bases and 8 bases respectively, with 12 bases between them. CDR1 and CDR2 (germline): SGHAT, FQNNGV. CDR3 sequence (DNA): TGTGCCAGCAGCCTACAAGGCCGGGAAGCTTTCTTT. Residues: CASSLQGREAFF.

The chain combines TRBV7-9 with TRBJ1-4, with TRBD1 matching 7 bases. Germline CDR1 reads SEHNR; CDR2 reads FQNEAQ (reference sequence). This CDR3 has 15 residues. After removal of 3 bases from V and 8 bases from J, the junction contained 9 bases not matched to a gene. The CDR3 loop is CASSFGDRVEEKLFF. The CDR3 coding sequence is TGTGCCAGCAGCTTTGGTGACAGGGTAGAAGAAAAACTGTTTTTT.

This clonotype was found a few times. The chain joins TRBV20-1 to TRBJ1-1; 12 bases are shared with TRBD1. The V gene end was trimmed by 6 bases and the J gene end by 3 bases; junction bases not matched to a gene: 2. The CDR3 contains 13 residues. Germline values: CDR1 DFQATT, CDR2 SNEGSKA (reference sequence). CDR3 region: CSAGQGAYTEAFF. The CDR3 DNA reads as TGCAGTGCGGGACAGGGGGCTTACACTGAAGCTTTCTTT.

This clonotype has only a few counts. The CDR3 region is CASSTQGNTIYF. The CDR3 DNA reads TGTGCCAGCAGTACCCAGGGAAACACCATATATTTT. This chain joins TRBV28 and TRBJ1-3, with unresolved D. CDR1 MDHEN and CDR2 SYDVKM come from the germline V gene. V was shortened by 5 bases and J by 4 bases, with 6 bases between the two germline ends. The CDR3 runs to 12 residues.

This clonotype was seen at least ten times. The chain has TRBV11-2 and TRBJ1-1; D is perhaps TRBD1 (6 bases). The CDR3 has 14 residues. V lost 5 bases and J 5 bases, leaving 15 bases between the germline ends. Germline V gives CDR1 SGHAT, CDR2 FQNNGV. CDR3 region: CASSLLQGVTEAFF. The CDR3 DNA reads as TGTGCCAGCAGCCTATTACAGGGAGTGACTGAAGCTTTCTTT.

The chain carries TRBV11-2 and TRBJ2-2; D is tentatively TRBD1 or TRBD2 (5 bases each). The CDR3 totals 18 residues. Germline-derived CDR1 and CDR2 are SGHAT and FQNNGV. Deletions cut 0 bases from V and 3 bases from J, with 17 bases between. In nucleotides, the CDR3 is TGTGCCAGCAGCTTAGAGTTCACCGGGACCCCGTACACCGGGGAGCTGTTTTTT. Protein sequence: CASSLEFTGTPYTGELFF.

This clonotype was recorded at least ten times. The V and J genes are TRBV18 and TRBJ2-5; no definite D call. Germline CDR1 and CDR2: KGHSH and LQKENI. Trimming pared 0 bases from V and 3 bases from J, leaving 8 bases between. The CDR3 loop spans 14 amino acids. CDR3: CASSPPGTEETQYF. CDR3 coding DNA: TGTGCCAGCTCACCACCCGGCACAGAAGAGACCCAGTACTTC.

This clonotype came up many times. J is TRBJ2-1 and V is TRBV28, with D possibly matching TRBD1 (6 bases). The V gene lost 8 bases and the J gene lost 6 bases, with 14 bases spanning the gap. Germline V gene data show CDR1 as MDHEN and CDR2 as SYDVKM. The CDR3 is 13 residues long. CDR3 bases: TGTGCCAGCTGGACAGATGGGGGCAATGAGCAGTTCTTC. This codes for CASWTDGGNEQFF.

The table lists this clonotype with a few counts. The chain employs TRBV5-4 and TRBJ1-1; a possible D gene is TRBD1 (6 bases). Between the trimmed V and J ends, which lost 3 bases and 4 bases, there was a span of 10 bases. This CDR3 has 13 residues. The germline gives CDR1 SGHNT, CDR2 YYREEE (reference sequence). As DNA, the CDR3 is TGTGCCAGCAGCTCCAGGGGAGGCACTGAAGCTTTCTTT. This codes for CASSSRGGTEAFF.

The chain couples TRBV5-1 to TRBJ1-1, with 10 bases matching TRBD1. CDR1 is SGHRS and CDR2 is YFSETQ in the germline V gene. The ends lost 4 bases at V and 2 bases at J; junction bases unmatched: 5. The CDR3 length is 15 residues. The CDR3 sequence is CASSPATGGNTEAFF. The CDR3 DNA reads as TGCGCCAGCAGCCCCGCGACAGGGGGCAACACTGAAGCTTTCTTT.

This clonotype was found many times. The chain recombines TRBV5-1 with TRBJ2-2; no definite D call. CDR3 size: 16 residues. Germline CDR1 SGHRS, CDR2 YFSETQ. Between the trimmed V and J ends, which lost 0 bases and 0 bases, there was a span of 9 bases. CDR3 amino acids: CASSLATDPNTGELFF. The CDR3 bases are TGCGCCAGCAGCTTGGCGACGGATCCGAACACCGGGGAGCTGTTTTTT.

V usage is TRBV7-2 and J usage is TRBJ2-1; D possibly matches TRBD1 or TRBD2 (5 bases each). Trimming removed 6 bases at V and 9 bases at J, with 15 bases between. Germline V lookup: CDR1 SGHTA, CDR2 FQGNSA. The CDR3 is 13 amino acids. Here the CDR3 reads CASRFDPGAEQFF. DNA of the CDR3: TGTGCCAGCAGATTTGACCCCGGGGCTGAGCAGTTCTTC.

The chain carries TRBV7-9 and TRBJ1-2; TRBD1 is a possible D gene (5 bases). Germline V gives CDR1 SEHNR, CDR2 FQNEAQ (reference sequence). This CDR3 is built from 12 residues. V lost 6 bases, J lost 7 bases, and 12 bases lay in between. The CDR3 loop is CASRLGPFGYTF. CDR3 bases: TGTGCCAGCAGATTGGGGCCCTTTGGCTACACCTTC.

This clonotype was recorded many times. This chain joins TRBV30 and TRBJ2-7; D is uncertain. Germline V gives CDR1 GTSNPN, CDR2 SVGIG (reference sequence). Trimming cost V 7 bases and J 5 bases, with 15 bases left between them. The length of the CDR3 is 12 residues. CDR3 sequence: CAYSAGLNEQYF. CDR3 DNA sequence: TGTGCCTATTCAGCCGGGTTGAACGAGCAGTACTTC.

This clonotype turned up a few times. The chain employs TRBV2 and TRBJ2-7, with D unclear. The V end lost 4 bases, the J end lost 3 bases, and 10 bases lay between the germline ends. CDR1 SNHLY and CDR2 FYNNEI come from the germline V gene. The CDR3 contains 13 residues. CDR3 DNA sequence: TGTGCCAGCAGTGGGACCGAAGACTACGAGCAGTACTTC. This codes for CASSGTEDYEQYF.

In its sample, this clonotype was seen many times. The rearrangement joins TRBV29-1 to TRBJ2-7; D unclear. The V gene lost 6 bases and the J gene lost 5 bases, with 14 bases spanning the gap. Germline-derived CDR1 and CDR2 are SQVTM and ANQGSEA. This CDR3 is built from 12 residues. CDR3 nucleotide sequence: TGCAGCGTGAAAGGGCCCCGAAACGAGCAGTACTTC. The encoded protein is CSVKGPRNEQYF.

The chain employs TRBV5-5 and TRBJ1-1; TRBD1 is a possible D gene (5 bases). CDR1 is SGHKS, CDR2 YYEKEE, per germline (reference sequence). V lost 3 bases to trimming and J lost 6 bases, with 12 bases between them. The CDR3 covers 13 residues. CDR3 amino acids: CASSWGLLAEAFF. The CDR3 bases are TGTGCCAGCAGCTGGGGCCTGCTGGCTGAAGCTTTCTTT.

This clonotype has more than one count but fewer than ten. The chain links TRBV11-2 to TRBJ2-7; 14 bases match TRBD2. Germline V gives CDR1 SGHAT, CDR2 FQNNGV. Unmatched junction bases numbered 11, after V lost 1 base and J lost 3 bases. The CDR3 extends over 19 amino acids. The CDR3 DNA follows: TGTGCCAGCAGCTTAGGTGGGACTAGCGGGGGCCTCCCCTACTACGAGCAGTACTTC. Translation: CASSLGGTSGGLPYYEQYF.

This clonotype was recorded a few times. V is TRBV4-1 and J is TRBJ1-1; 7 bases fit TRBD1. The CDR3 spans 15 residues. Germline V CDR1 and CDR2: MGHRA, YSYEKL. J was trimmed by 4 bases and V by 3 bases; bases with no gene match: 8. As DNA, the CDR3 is TGCGCCAGCAGCCATTTACAGGGGCGGGTCACTGAAGCTTTCTTT. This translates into CASSHLQGRVTEAFF.

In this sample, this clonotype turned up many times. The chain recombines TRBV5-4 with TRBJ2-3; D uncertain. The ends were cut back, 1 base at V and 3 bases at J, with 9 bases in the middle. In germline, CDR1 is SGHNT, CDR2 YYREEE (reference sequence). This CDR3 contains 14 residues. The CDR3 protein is CASSLKDGTDTQYF. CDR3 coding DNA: TGTGCCAGCAGCTTGAAAGACGGGACAGATACGCAGTATTTT. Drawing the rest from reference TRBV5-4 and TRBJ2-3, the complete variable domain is ETGVTQSPTHLIKTRGQQVTLRCSSQSGHNTVSWYQQALGQGPQFIFQYYREEENGRGNFPPRFSGLQFPNYSSELNVNALELDDSALYLCASSLKDGTDTQYFGPGTRLTVL.

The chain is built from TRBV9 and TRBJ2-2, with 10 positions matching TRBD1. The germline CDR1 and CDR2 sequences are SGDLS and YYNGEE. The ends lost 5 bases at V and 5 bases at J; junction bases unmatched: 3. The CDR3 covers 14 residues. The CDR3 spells CASRPGQGTGELFF. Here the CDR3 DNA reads TGTGCCAGCAGGCCGGGACAGGGGACCGGGGAGCTGTTTTTT.